This T cell receptor beta chain was retrieved from a study of T cell responses to AZD1222 COVID-19 vaccine. Study-wide background: Pooling was applied to second doses at about 4 or about 12 weeks. Overall study findings and caveats: Only 5 or 6 people who got AZD1222 tested seropositive at baseline. The donor group comprised mostly white British people and more females; the analysis possibly underestimated clonal diversity. A rise in Spike-specific TCR breadth and depth followed two AZD1222 doses.

Details on this clone: Its antigen is unknown.

The CDR3 is made up of 15 amino acids. V was shortened by 6 bases and J by 0 bases, with 14 bases between the two germline ends. Germline CDR1 and CDR2: MNHEY and SVGAGI. The table came from immunoSEQ multiplex PCR; TCRdb's copy has only in-frame clones and leaves some out. The table includes 200,000 or so clones, almost 95% detected once. The V gene is TRBV6-5, the J gene TRBJ1-1, with a possible D match to TRBD1 (6 bases). The sample was peripheral blood, taken on day 0 of AZD1222 vaccination. This TCR came from an adult in good health. CDR3 bases: TGTGCCAGCAGGCAGGACAGACCTTTGAACACTGAAGCTTTCTTT. Amino acids: CASRQDRPLNTEAFF.